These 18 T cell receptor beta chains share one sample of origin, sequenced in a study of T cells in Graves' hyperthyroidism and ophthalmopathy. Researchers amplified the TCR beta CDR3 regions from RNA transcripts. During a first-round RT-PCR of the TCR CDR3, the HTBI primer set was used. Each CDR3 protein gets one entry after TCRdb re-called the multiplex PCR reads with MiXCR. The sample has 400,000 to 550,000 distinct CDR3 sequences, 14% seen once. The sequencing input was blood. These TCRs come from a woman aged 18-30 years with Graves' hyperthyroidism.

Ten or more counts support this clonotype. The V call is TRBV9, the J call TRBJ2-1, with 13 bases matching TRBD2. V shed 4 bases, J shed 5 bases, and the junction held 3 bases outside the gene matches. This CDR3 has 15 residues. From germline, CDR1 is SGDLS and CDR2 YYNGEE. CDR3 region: CASSKGLAGNNEQFF. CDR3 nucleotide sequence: TGTGCCAGCAGCAAGGGACTAGCGGGGAACAATGAGCAGTTCTTC.

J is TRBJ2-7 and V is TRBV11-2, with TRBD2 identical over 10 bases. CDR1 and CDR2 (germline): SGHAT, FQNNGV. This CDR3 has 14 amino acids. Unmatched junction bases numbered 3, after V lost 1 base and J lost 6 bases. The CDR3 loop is CASSLGTSGLEQYV. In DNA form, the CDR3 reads TGTGCCAGCAGCTTAGGGACTAGCGGCCTCGAGCAGTACGTC.

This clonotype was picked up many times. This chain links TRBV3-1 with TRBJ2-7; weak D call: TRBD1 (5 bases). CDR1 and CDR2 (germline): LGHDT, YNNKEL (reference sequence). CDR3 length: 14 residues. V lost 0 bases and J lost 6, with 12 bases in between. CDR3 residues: CASSQDRVEREQYF. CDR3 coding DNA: TGTGCCAGCAGCCAAGACAGGGTAGAGCGCGAGCAGTACTTC.

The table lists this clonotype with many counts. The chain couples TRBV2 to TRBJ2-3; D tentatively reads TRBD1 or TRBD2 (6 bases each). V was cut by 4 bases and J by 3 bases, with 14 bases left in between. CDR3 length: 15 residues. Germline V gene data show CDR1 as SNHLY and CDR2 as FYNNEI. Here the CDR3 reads CASSVGVGGTDTQYF. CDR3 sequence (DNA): TGTGCCAGCAGTGTCGGAGTAGGGGGGACAGATACGCAGTATTTT.

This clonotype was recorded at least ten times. DNA for the CDR3: TGCAGCTTGCTGACAGTCAGTGGGGCTGAAGCTTTCTTT. Amino acid sequence: CSLLTVSGAEAFF. The chain joins TRBV29-1 to TRBJ1-1; D might be TRBD1 (5 bases). The CDR3 has 13 amino acids. V lost 8 bases, J lost 6 bases, and 19 bases lay in between. CDR1 and CDR2 from the germline V gene are SQVTM and ANQGSEA.

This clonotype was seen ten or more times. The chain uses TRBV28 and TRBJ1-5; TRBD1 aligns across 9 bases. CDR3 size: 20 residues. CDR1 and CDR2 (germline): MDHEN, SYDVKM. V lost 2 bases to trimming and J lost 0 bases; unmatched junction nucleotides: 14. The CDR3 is CASSLIMGQGIFYSNQPQHF. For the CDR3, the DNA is TGTGCCAGCAGTTTAATTATGGGACAGGGAATCTTTTATAGCAATCAGCCCCAGCATTTT.

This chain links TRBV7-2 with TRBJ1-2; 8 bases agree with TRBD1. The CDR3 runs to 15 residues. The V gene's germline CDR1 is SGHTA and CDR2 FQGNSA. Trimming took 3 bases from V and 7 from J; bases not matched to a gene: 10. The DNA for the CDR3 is TGTGCCAGCAGCTTCGCGGACGGACAGGGTGGTGGCTACACCTTC. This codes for CASSFADGQGGGYTF.

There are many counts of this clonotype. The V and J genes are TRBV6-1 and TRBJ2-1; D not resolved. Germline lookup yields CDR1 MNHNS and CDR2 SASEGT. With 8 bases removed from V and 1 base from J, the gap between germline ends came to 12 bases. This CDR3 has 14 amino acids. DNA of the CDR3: TGTGCCAGCGGCCCCTTAGGGTCCTACAATGAGCAGTTCTTC. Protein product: CASGPLGSYNEQFF.

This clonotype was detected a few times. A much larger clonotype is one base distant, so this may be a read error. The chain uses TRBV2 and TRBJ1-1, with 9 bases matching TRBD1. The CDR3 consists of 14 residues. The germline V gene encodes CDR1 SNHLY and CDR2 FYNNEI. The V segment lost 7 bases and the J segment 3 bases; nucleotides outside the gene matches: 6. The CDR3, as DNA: TGTGCCAGCAAGGGGGACAGGGCGGACACTGAAGCTTTCTTT. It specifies CASKGDRADTEAFF.

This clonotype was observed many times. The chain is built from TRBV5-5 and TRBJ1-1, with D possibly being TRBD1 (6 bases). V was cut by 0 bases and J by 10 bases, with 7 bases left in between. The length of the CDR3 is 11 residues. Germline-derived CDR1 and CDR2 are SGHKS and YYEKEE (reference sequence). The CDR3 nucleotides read TGTGCCAGCAGCTTGGCCAGGGGAGCTTTCTTT. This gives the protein CASSLARGAFF.

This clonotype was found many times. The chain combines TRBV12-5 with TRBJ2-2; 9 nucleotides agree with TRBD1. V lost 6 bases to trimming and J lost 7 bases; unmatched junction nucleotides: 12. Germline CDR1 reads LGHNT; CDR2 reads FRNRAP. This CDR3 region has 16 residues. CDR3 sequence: CASGLGSGQGGGELFF. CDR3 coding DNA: TGTGCTAGTGGCCTCGGATCGGGACAGGGCGGCGGGGAGCTGTTTTTT.

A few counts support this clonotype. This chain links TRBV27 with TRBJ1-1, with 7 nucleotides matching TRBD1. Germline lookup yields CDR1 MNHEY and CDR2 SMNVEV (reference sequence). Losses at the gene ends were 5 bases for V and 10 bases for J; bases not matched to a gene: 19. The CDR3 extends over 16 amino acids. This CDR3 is CASSAGGGGGGYTAFF. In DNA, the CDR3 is TGTGCCAGCAGTGCAGGGGGGGGAGGGGGAGGCTATACAGCTTTCTTT.

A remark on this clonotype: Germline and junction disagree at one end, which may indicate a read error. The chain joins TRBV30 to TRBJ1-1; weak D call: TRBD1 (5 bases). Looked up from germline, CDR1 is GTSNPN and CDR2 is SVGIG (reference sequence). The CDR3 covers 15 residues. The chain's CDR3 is CAWSVRLMGTLPRIF. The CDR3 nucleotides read TGTGCCTGGAGTGTACGGTTAATGGGGACGCTCCCTCGAATCTTT.

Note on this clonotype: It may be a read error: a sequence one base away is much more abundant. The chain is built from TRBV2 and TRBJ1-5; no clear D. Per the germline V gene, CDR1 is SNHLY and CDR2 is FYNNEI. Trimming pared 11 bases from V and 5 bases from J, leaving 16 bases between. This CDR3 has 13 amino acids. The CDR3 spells CAGQRRRDQPQHF. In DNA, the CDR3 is TGTGCCGGCCAAAGGAGACGGGATCAGCCCCAGCATTTT.

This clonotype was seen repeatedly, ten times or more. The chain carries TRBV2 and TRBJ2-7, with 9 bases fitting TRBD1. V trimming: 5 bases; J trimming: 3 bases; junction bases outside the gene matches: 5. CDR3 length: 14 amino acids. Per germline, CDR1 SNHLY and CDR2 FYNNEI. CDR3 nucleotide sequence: TGTGCCAGCAGTTCCGGGACAGGGCGCTACGAGCAGTACTTC. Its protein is CASSSGTGRYEQYF.

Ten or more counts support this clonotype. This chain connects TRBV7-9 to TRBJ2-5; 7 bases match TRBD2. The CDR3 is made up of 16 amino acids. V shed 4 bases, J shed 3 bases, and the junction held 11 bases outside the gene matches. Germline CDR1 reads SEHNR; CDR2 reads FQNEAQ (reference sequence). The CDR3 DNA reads TGTGCCAGCAGCTCCCTGGTCCTAGCGGATAAAGAGACCCAGTACTTC. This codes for CASSSLVLADKETQYF.

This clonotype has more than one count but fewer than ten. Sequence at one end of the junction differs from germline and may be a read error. The CDR3 spells CTWSVGTGNEKLFF. CDR3 bases: TGTACCTGGAGTGTAGGGACAGGGAATGAAAAACTGTTTTTT. The chain is built from TRBV30 and TRBJ1-4, with 9 bases that match TRBD1. Germline V lookup: CDR1 GTSNPN, CDR2 SVGIG (reference sequence). The CDR3 contains 14 residues.

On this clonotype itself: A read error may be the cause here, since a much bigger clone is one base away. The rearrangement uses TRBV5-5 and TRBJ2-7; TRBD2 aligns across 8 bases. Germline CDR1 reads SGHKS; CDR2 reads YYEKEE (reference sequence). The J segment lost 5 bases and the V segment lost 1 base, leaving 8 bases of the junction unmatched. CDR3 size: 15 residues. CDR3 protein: CASSLPAGGVDEQYF. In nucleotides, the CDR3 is TGTGCCAGCAGCTTGCCCGCGGGAGGCGTAGACGAGCAGTACTTC.